The 27 T cell receptor beta chains in this list originate from one sample, sequenced in a study of cytomegalovirus exposure and HLA in healthy donors. PCR involved 60 Vbeta and 13 Jbeta primers. The method was immunoSEQ multiplex PCR; TCRdb's version includes in-frame clones alone and lacks a portion of them. The profile shows approximately 200,000 clones, 80% to 85% of them singletons. The material sequenced was PBMCs. Receptors originate from a woman in her forties or fifties in good health and CMV-seropositive.

This chain links TRBV19 with TRBJ2-7, with D perhaps TRBD2 (6 bases). CDR3 size: 13 residues. The germline gives CDR1 LNHDA, CDR2 SQIVND (reference sequence). V was shortened by 5 bases and J by 3 bases, with 11 bases between the two germline ends. The CDR3 DNA follows: TGTGCCAGTAGTCCCGGGACTCACTACGAGCAGTACTTC. Protein product: CASSPGTHYEQYF. Using reference TRBV19 and TRBJ2-7 for the parts outside the CDR3, the full variable domain is DGGITQSPKYLFRKEGQNVTLSCEQNLNHDAMYWYRQDPGQGLRLIYYSQIVNDFQKGDIAEGYSVSREKKESFPLTVTSAQKNPTAFYLCASSPGTHYEQYFGPGTRLTVT.

V usage is TRBV9 and J usage is TRBJ2-1; 8 nucleotides agree with TRBD1. CDR1 is SGDLS, CDR2 YYNGEE, per germline. V dropped 4 bases and J dropped 7; count of bases not matched to a gene: 7. This CDR3 spans 14 amino acids. CDR3 bases: TGTGCCAGCAGCAACGGACAGGGTGGGAATGAGCAGTTCTTC. It encodes CASSNGQGGNEQFF.

The V call is TRBV7-3, the J call TRBJ2-1; tentatively, D is TRBD2 (5 bases). V shed 4 bases and J shed 0 bases, with 10 bases lying between them. The V gene's germline CDR1 is SGHTA and CDR2 FQGTGA. This CDR3 spans 15 amino acids. The CDR3 region has the DNA TGTGCCAGCAGCTCGACGGGAAACTCCTACAATGAGCAGTTCTTC. Its translation: CASSSTGNSYNEQFF.

The chain links TRBV28 to TRBJ2-1, with TRBD2 identical over 12 bases. Losses at the gene ends were 6 bases for V and 9 bases for J; bases not matched to a gene: 15. The CDR3 length is 17 residues. Germline CDR1 MDHEN, CDR2 SYDVKM. The CDR3 coding sequence is TGTGCCAGCAGAGCCGGCGCTAGCGGGGGGGCCTTCCGTGAGCAGTTCTTC. Encoded protein: CASRAGASGGAFREQFF.

The chain joins TRBV2 to TRBJ2-2; TRBD1 might be the D (6 bases). The CDR3 is 14 residues long. V shed 7 bases and J shed 6 bases, with 15 bases lying between them. Germline-derived CDR1 and CDR2 are SNHLY and FYNNEI. The CDR3 loop reads CASIGVGGPGELFF. The CDR3 DNA sequence: TGTGCCAGCATCGGAGTAGGGGGTCCCGGGGAGCTGTTTTTT.

For the CDR3, the DNA is TGTGCCAGCAGCCCGAGGGACAGGGGGGTGGCTTTCTTT. Translating gives CASSPRDRGVAFF. The chain recombines TRBV7-8 with TRBJ1-1; 11 positions match TRBD1. Germline CDR1 reads SGHVS; CDR2 reads FQNEAQ. The CDR3 runs 13 residues. The V and J ends lost 5 bases and 11 bases, in that order; junction bases with no gene match: 7.

The chain uses TRBV10-3 and TRBJ1-5; 8 bases line up with TRBD1. CDR1 and CDR2 from the germline V gene are ENHRY and SYGVKD. CDR3 length: 15 amino acids. The junction had 4 bases not matched to a gene; V was cut back by 4 bases and J by 2 bases. For the CDR3, the DNA is TGTGCCATCAGTGCAGGGGGCGAAGGCAATCAGCCCCAGCATTTT. Translation gives CAISAGGEGNQPQHF.

The V gene is TRBV19, the J gene TRBJ1-2, with D uncertain. Trimming took 3 bases from V and 8 from J, leaving 16 bases between them. The CDR3 contains 14 residues. CDR1 LNHDA and CDR2 SQIVND come from the germline V gene (reference sequence). In nucleotides, the CDR3 is TGTGCCAGTAGTATGAGCAGAGGGTCTTTGGGCTACACCTTC. Protein product: CASSMSRGSLGYTF.

As for this clone: One end of the junction varies from germline; a read error may be responsible. This chain uses TRBV27 with TRBJ2-4; D remains ambiguous. The V gene's germline CDR1 is MNHEY and CDR2 SMNVEV (reference sequence). This CDR3 is built from 13 residues. CDR3 residues: CASSPFPRNSQYF. DNA of the CDR3: TGTGCCAGCAGTCCTTTTCCGAGAAACAGTCAGTACTTC.

The chain links TRBV7-8 to TRBJ2-7, with a tentative D call TRBD2 (5 bases). This CDR3 is built from 15 residues. With 1 base removed from V and 4 bases from J, the gap between germline ends came to 14 bases. The germline V gene has CDR1 SGHVS and CDR2 FQNEAQ. CDR3 sequence reads: CASSLGSGSGYEQYF. The CDR3 DNA is TGTGCCAGCAGCTTAGGGTCGGGGTCCGGGTACGAGCAGTACTTC.

This clone was seen a few times. This same CDR3 is encoded by further DNA sequences in the sample. CDR3: CASSHRLGTYNEQFF. CDR3 DNA: TGTGCCAGCAGTCACCGGCTAGGTACCTACAATGAGCAGTTCTTC. The chain links TRBV28 to TRBJ2-1, with D hard to call. The CDR3 covers 15 residues. V lost 5 bases to trimming and J lost 2 bases, with 13 bases between them. Per the germline V gene, CDR1 is MDHEN and CDR2 is SYDVKM.

The V and J genes are TRBV5-6 and TRBJ2-7; D is possibly TRBD2 (5 bases). This CDR3 is built from 15 residues. The V end was cut by 4 bases, the J end by 0 bases, with 14 bases between. CDR1 SGHDT and CDR2 YYEEEE come from the germline V gene. The CDR3 loop is CASSLAPSSSYEQYF. The CDR3 DNA is TGTGCCAGCAGCCTAGCCCCCTCAAGCTCCTACGAGCAGTACTTC.

This chain joins TRBV19 and TRBJ1-5, with TRBD1 as a possible D gene (5 bases). This CDR3 is 16 amino acids long. Trimming removed 7 bases from V and 2 bases from J, with 18 bases in between. CDR1 LNHDA and CDR2 SQIVND come from the germline V gene (reference sequence). The chain's CDR3 is CASTTDGGVRNQPQHF. CDR3 bases: TGTGCCAGTACCACAGACGGGGGGGTCCGCAATCAGCCCCAGCATTTT.

J is TRBJ2-7 and V is TRBV7-6; 11 bases map to TRBD1. The CDR3 consists of 14 residues. Germline CDR1 and CDR2: SGHVS and FNYEAQ. Trimming took 2 bases from V and 6 from J; bases not matched to a gene: 3. The CDR3 loop is CASSLRGTGGEQYF. The CDR3 bases are TGTGCCAGCAGCTTACGGGGGACAGGGGGCGAGCAGTACTTC. The variable domain in full, with the rest retrieved from reference TRBV7-6 and TRBJ2-7, is GAGVSQSPRYKVTKRGQDVALRCDPISGHVSLYWYRQALGQGPEFLTYFNYEAQQDKSGLPNDRFSAERPEGSISTLTIQRTEQRDSAMYRCASSLRGTGGEQYFGPGTRLTVT.

This clone was seen a few times. The rearrangement joins TRBV29-1 to TRBJ1-1; D gene ambiguous. CDR1 is SQVTM, CDR2 ANQGSEA, per germline. V dropped 7 bases and J dropped 2 bases, with 8 bases sitting between them. The CDR3 covers 11 residues. In nucleotides, the CDR3 is TGCAGCGCCGAGGATAACACTGAAGCTTTCTTT. Protein product: CSAEDNTEAFF.

As concerns this clone: The junction does not match germline at one end; this may be a read error. The chain employs TRBV7-9 and TRBJ1-6; 8 bases match TRBD1. This CDR3 contains 16 residues. In germline, CDR1 is SEHNR, CDR2 FQNEAQ (reference sequence). The CDR3 loop is CSSSLTGDRGISPLHF. The CDR3 nucleotides read TGTTCCAGCAGCCTAACTGGAGACAGGGGAATTTCACCCCTCCACTTT.

The genes are TRBV28 and TRBJ1-5; D may be TRBD1 (5 bases). The CDR3 runs 14 residues. CDR1 is MDHEN and CDR2 is SYDVKM in the germline V gene. V was shortened by 4 bases and J by 5 bases, with 12 bases between the two germline ends. CDR3 sequence: CASSSGEGHQPQHF. Written as DNA, the CDR3 is TGTGCCAGCAGTTCCGGGGAGGGGCATCAGCCCCAGCATTTT. Together with reference TRBV28 and TRBJ1-5, the CDR3 gives the full variable domain: DVKVTQSSRYLVKRTGEKVFLECVQDMDHENMFWYRQDPGLGLRLIYFSYDVKMKEKGDIPEGYSVSREKKERFSLILESASTNQTSMYLCASSSGEGHQPQHFGDGTRLSIL.

The CDR3 DNA follows: TGTGCCAGTAGTATCCTCCCGACAGCCTCTGGAAACACCATATATTTT. Its protein product is CASSILPTASGNTIYF. This sequence joins TRBV19 and TRBJ1-3; a possible D gene is TRBD1 (5 bases). CDR1 is LNHDA and CDR2 is SQIVND in the germline V gene (reference sequence). The CDR3 sequence is 16 residues long. The V gene lost 3 bases and the J gene lost 0 bases, with 12 bases spanning the gap. Variable domain in full (rest from reference TRBV19 and TRBJ1-3): DGGITQSPKYLFRKEGQNVTLSCEQNLNHDAMYWYRQDPGQGLRLIYYSQIVNDFQKGDIAEGYSVSREKKESFPLTVTSAQKNPTAFYLCASSILPTASGNTIYFGEGSWLTVV.

This chain links TRBV6-1 with TRBJ1-5, with 7 bases aligning to TRBD1. Germline CDR1 reads MNHNS; CDR2 reads SASEGT. V gave up 2 bases and J gave up 3 bases; unmatched junction bases: 4. The CDR3 is 15 amino acids. The CDR3 DNA sequence: TGTGCCAGCAGTGAACTCGGACAGGTCAATCAGCCCCAGCATTTT. It is translated as CASSELGQVNQPQHF.

Comment on this clone: Germline and junction disagree at one end, which may indicate a read error. Other DNA sequences from this sample encode an identical CDR3 as well. The chain couples TRBV5-4 to TRBJ1-6; possibly TRBD1 for D (5 bases). The CDR3 is made up of 16 amino acids. Germline CDR1 is SGHNT and CDR2 is YYREEE (reference sequence). The DNA of the CDR3 is TGTGCCAGCAGCTCCGGGGTTGGAGGGGTCAATTCCCCCCTCCACTTT. Protein sequence: CASSSGVGGVNSPLHF.

The CDR3 DNA is TGTGCCACGGGACAGGATAGCAATCAGCCCCAGCATTTT. This sequence encodes CATGQDSNQPQHF. This chain joins TRBV6-6 and TRBJ1-5; 8 bases are a match to TRBD1. This CDR3 contains 13 residues. The V gene's germline CDR1 is MNHNY and CDR2 SVGAGI (reference sequence). J lost 0 bases, V lost 10 bases, and 2 bases had no gene match.

The chain joins TRBV5-8 to TRBJ1-6; D not resolved. Trimming removed 2 bases at V and 7 bases at J, with 7 bases between. CDR1 and CDR2 (germline): SGHTS, YDEGEE. CDR3 length: 13 residues. The CDR3 nucleotides are TGTGCCAGCAGCTTAAGAGGGAATTCACCCCTCCACTTT. Its translation is CASSLRGNSPLHF. Based on the CDR3 plus reference TRBV5-8 and TRBJ1-6, the full variable domain is EAGVTQSPTHLIKTRGQQATLRCSPISGHTSVYWYQQALGLGLQFLLWYDEGEERNRGNFPPRFSGRQFPNYSSELNVNALELEDSALYLCASSLRGNSPLHFGNGTRLTVT.

The genes are TRBV7-9 and TRBJ1-2, with 9 nucleotides matching TRBD1. J was trimmed by 5 bases and V by 5 bases; bases with no gene match: 9. The germline gives CDR1 SEHNR, CDR2 FQNEAQ (reference sequence). CDR3 length equals 15 residues. The CDR3 reads CASSTWDRDEYGYTF. The CDR3 DNA reads TGTGCCAGCAGCACCTGGGACAGGGATGAGTATGGCTACACCTTC.

The chain recombines TRBV10-3 with TRBJ1-4, with no clear D. Germline V gene lookup returns CDR1 ENHRY and CDR2 SYGVKD. CDR3 length equals 14 residues. V was shortened by 7 bases and J by 8 bases, with 17 bases between the two germline ends. DNA of the CDR3: TGTGCCATCACTCCCGGGCCGGAGGGAGAAAAACTGTTTTTT. Protein sequence: CAITPGPEGEKLFF.

With respect to this clone: This same CDR3 is encoded by further DNA sequences in the sample. V usage is TRBV29-1 and J usage is TRBJ2-5; 7 bases fit TRBD1. Germline trimming cut 1 base from V and 5 bases from J; bases unmatched to any gene: 4. CDR1 and CDR2 from the germline V gene are SQVTM and ANQGSEA. CDR3 length: 13 amino acids. The CDR3, as DNA: TGCAGCGTTGAAGGACAGGGTGGGGAGACCCAGTACTTC. It codes for CSVEGQGGETQYF.

This chain joins TRBV7-9 and TRBJ2-1, with D perhaps matching TRBD1 (6 bases). The CDR3 is 16 amino acids. Trimming took 2 bases from V and 0 from J, leaving 11 bases between them. Germline CDR1 is SEHNR and CDR2 is FQNEAQ (reference sequence). CDR3 bases: TGTGCCAGCAGCTTAATTACAGGGAGCTCCTACAATGAGCAGTTCTTC. Its protein product is CASSLITGSSYNEQFF.

The rearrangement uses TRBV27 and TRBJ2-2; 7 bases match TRBD1. CDR1 is MNHEY and CDR2 is SMNVEV in the germline V gene (reference sequence). This CDR3 region has 16 residues. V was clipped by 4 bases and J by 2 bases; unmatched bases: 7. The CDR3 sequence is CASSSTGVGNTGELFF. CDR3 bases: TGTGCCAGCAGTTCCACAGGGGTTGGTAACACCGGGGAGCTGTTTTTT.